This T cell receptor beta chain was documented in a study of T cell repertoires in cytomegalovirus infection. Study as a whole: CMV infection plus the matching HLA type was flagged by public TCR beta signatures. Study results and caveats: HLA-C-restricted TCR beta clonotypes specific for CMV led the ex vivo response.

This CDR3 is built from 17 residues. The germline V gene has CDR1 KGHSH and CDR2 LQKENI. Trimming stripped 3 bases from V and 3 bases from J, with 19 bases between. TCRdb processed the reads anew with MiXCR; each CDR3 protein has one entry. The sample includes approximately 500,000 distinct CDR3 sequences, approximately 10% of them seen just once. This clonotype was detected ten times or more. Antigen unknown. This chain uses TRBV18 with TRBJ2-3; D possibly matches TRBD1 or TRBD2 (6 bases each). Sequenced material: PBMCs. The clonotype comes from a human donor in good health (CMV status not recorded). Some clones in this sample may be carry-over from other donors' samples. CDR3 in amino acids: CASSPPRGQDGTDTQYF. DNA for the CDR3: TGTGCCAGCTCACCCCCCCGGGGGCAGGACGGTACAGATACGCAGTATTTT.